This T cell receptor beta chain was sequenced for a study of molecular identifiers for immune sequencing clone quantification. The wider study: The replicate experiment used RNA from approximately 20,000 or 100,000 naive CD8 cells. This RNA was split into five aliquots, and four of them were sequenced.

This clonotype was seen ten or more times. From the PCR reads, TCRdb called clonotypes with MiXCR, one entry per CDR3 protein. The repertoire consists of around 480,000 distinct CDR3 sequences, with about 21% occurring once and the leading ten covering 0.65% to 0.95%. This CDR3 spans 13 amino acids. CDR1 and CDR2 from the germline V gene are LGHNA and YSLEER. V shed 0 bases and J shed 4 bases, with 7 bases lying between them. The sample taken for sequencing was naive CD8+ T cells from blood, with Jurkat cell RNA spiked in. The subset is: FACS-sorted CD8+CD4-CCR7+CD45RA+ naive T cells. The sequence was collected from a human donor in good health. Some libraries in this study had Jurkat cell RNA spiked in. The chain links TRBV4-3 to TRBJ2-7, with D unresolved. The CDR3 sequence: CASSQDKGYEQYF. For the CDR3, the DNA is TGCGCCAGCAGCCAAGATAAAGGGTACGAGCAGTACTTC.